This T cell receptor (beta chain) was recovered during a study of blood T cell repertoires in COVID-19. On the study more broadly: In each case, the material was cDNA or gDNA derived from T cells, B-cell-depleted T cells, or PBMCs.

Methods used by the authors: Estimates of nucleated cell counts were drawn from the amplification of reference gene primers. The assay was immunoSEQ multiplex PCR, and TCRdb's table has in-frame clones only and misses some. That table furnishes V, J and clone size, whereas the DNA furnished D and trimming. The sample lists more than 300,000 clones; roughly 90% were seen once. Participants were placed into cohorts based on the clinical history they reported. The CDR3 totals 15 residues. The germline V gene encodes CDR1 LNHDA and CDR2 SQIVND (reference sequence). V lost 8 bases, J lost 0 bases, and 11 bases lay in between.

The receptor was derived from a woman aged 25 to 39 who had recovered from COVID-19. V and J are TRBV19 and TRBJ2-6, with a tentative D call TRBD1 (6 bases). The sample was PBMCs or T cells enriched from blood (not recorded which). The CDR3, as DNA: TGTGCCAGTTTGGGGACAACCTCTGGGGCCAACGTCCTGACTTTC. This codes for CASLGTTSGANVLTF.